One sample yielded the 23 T cell receptor beta chains listed below, sequenced in a study of blood T cell repertoires in COVID-19. Assay used: immunoSEQ multiplex PCR; TCRdb lists only in-frame clones, some missing. The repertoire has 68,000 or so clones, 70% to 85% of them found once; the top ten carry about 41%. The material sequenced was peripheral blood. These receptor sequences come from a human donor in a cohort sampled during active COVID-19.

A few counts support this clone. This rearrangement joins TRBV4-3 to TRBJ1-4, with 8 bases lining up with TRBD1. V was clipped by 0 bases and J by 5 bases; unmatched bases: 5. The CDR3 spans 16 residues. Germline V gives CDR1 LGHNA, CDR2 YSLEER. The CDR3 spells CASSQDWGTGNEKLFF. CDR3 bases: TGCGCCAGCAGCCAAGATTGGGGGACAGGAAATGAAAAACTGTTTTTT.

V usage is TRBV28 and J usage is TRBJ1-5, with 10 bases lining up with TRBD1. The CDR3 has 18 amino acids. CDR1 and CDR2 from the germline V gene are MDHEN and SYDVKM. With V trimmed by 3 bases and J by 6 bases, 14 bases remained unmatched. The CDR3 nucleotides read TGTGCCAGCAGTTTGCGGGACAGGGGACCCTTAAGGGGTCAGCCCCAGCATTTT. It codes for CASSLRDRGPLRGQPQHF.

The sample holds a few counts of this clone. The chain has TRBV10-1 and TRBJ1-1, with no clear D. The CDR3 covers 13 residues. Germline V gene lookup returns CDR1 WNHNN and CDR2 SYGVQD (reference sequence). Trimming cost V 6 bases and J 8 bases, with 16 bases left between them. Here the CDR3 reads CASRTTVKSEAFF. CDR3 bases: TGCGCCAGCAGAACAACAGTAAAATCAGAAGCTTTCTTT.

The chain carries TRBV6-4 and TRBJ1-3; D remains unclear. CDR3 size: 14 residues. With 1 base removed from V and 0 bases from J, the gap between germline ends came to 4 bases. Germline assignment: CDR1 MRHNA and CDR2 SNTAGT. CDR3 region: CASSDFRSGNTIYF. The CDR3 DNA follows: TGTGCCAGCAGTGACTTCCGCTCTGGAAACACCATATATTTT.

The chain combines TRBV18 with TRBJ1-3, with D unclear. The germline V gene has CDR1 KGHSH and CDR2 LQKENI. The CDR3 runs 14 residues. With 1 base removed from V and 0 bases from J, the gap between germline ends came to 4 bases. As DNA, the CDR3 is TGTGCCAGCTCACCACAGAGCTCTGGAAACACCATATATTTT. It translates to CASSPQSSGNTIYF.

The chain's CDR3 is CASSYRTDSNYGYTF. DNA of the CDR3: TGTGCCAGCAGTTATAGAACGGACAGTAACTATGGCTACACCTTC. The chain is built from TRBV6-2 or TRBV6-3 and TRBJ1-2; D is possibly TRBD1 (6 bases). Germline-derived CDR1 and CDR2 are MNHEY and SVGEGT. The CDR3 spans 15 residues. V lost 3 bases and J lost 1, with 12 bases in between.

The chain is built from TRBV7-5 and TRBJ2-2; TRBD2, the D gene given by the table, was not confirmed from the DNA. TRBV7-5 has pseudogene status. The CDR3 covers 11 residues. The CDR3 loop is CASGGTGELFF. Here the CDR3 DNA reads TGTGCCAGTGGAGGCACCGGGGAGCTGTTTTTT.

This clone was picked up a small number of times. This chain joins TRBV7-2 and TRBJ2-7; maybe TRBD1 (5 bases). The CDR3 covers 14 residues. Germline assignment: CDR1 SGHTA and CDR2 FQGNSA. The ends were cut back, 2 bases at V and 5 bases at J, with 13 bases in the middle. The CDR3 is CASSLRGSIHEQYF. The CDR3 DNA follows: TGTGCCAGCAGCTTAAGGGGATCGATTCACGAGCAGTACTTC.

This clone was seen a single time. V is TRBV3-1 (or the pseudogene TRBV3-2) and J is TRBJ2-6; D ambiguous. V was cut by 1 base and J by 4 bases, with 8 bases left in between. Germline V gene sequence: CDR1 LGHDT, CDR2 YNNKEL (reference sequence). The CDR3 runs 15 residues. CDR3 DNA sequence: TGTGCCAGCAGCCAAGCCCCCTTCGGGGCCAACGTCCTGACTTTC. As protein: CASSQAPFGANVLTF.

V gene TRBV28 combines with J gene TRBJ1-5; D uncertain. The germline V and J ends were trimmed by 3 bases and 2 bases, with 14 bases remaining between them. The CDR3 is 16 amino acids. Looked up from germline, CDR1 is MDHEN and CDR2 is SYDVKM. CDR3 sequence (DNA): TGTGCCAGCAGTTTGGAAGGCGGATTGGGCAATCAGCCCCAGCATTTT. It codes for CASSLEGGLGNQPQHF.

This clone was seen once. This chain uses TRBV6-2 or TRBV6-3 with TRBJ1-1; maybe TRBD1 (5 bases). Germline assignment: CDR1 MNHEY and CDR2 SVGEGT. The CDR3 is 16 amino acids. Trimming took off 2 bases at V and 0 bases at J, with 13 bases between the two ends. CDR3 protein: CASSYTGARLNTEAFF. DNA of the CDR3: TGTGCCAGCAGTTACACAGGAGCCCGCTTGAACACTGAAGCTTTCTTT.

This clone was seen a single time. The chain joins TRBV6-2 or TRBV6-3 to TRBJ1-1, with a possible D match to TRBD1 (5 bases). The germline CDR1 and CDR2 sequences are MNHEY and SVGEGT. Trimming left V 6 bases short and J 3 bases short, with 17 bases between. The CDR3 covers 15 residues. The CDR3 nucleotides read TGTGCCAGCAGCCTAGGGGCCGCAGGGTACACTGAAGCTTTCTTT. This encodes CASSLGAAGYTEAFF.

This clone occurred once. This chain links TRBV12-3 or TRBV12-4 with TRBJ1-2; 7 bases match TRBD1. The CDR3 runs 12 residues. The V gene end was trimmed by 5 bases and the J gene end by 6 bases; junction bases not matched to a gene: 3. The CDR3 sequence: CASSKGTDGYTF. Written as DNA, the CDR3 is TGTGCCAGCAGTAAGGGGACAGATGGCTACACCTTC.

This clone has a handful of counts. The chain uses TRBV10-2 and TRBJ1-2; 7 bases match TRBD1. J was trimmed by 11 bases and V by 8 bases; bases with no gene match: 17. Germline V gene data show CDR1 as WSHSY and CDR2 as SAAADI. This CDR3 has 14 amino acids. The CDR3 DNA sequence: TGCGCCAGCGGACGGGGACAGCGGGTCCTTGGGTACACCTTC. Translating it yields CASGRGQRVLGYTF.

The V call is TRBV19, the J call TRBJ2-7, with 7 bases fitting TRBD1. CDR3 length equals 12 residues. J was trimmed by 2 bases and V by 10 bases; bases with no gene match: 5. Germline V gene lookup returns CDR1 LNHDA and CDR2 SQIVND (reference sequence). CDR3 loop: CATRQGPYEQYF. The CDR3 DNA follows: TGTGCCACCCGACAGGGACCCTACGAGCAGTACTTC.

In this sample, this clone turned up a few times. The chain couples TRBV7-9 to TRBJ2-1; TRBD1 matches at 8 bases. After removal of 2 bases from V and 6 bases from J, the junction contained 3 bases not matched to a gene. The CDR3 loop spans 14 amino acids. The germline V gene has CDR1 SEHNR and CDR2 FQNEAQ (reference sequence). The CDR3 spells CASSLRQGINEQFF. Written as DNA, the CDR3 is TGTGCCAGCAGCTTACGACAGGGGATCAATGAGCAGTTCTTC.

This sequence joins TRBV5-1 and TRBJ1-2, with TRBD1 matching 8 bases. Germline V gene data show CDR1 as SGHRS and CDR2 as YFSETQ. The CDR3 has 17 residues. The V gene end was trimmed by 2 bases and the J gene end by 1 base; junction bases not matched to a gene: 10. CDR3 coding DNA: TGCGCCAGCAGCTTAACCGGCGGACAGGGTGGTAACTATGGCTACACCTTC. Translation: CASSLTGGQGGNYGYTF. The full variable domain, its missing parts supplied by reference TRBV5-1 and TRBJ1-2, is KAGVTQTPRYLIKTRGQQVTLSCSPISGHRSVSWYQQTPGQGLQFLFEYFSETQRNKGNFPGRFSGRQFSNSRSEMNVSTLELGDSALYLCASSLTGGQGGNYGYTFGSGTRLTVV.

This clone was seen just once. The genes are TRBV4-1 and TRBJ2-7; possible D gene TRBD2, 7 bases. V was shortened by 4 bases and J by 4 bases, with 23 bases between the two germline ends. CDR3 length: 17 residues. Germline CDR1 and CDR2: MGHRA and YSYEKL. The DNA of the CDR3 is TGCGCCAGCAGCCCCAAGGTTGTGTGGGGGGGCAGTTACGAGCAGTACTTC. Encoded protein: CASSPKVVWGGSYEQYF.

This clone was found many times. This chain uses TRBV5-1 with TRBJ2-2, with D possibly matching TRBD1 (5 bases). The CDR3 has 15 residues. Trimming took 0 bases from V and 4 from J, leaving 10 bases between them. Germline CDR1 is SGHRS and CDR2 is YFSETQ. The CDR3 loop reads CASSLVGPVTGELFF. The CDR3 region has the DNA TGCGCCAGCAGCTTGGTGGGGCCTGTCACCGGGGAGCTGTTTTTT.

CDR3 residues: CASSQELRGSQETQYF. Here the CDR3 DNA reads TGCGCCAGCAGCCAAGAGCTCAGGGGATCCCAAGAGACCCAGTACTTC. This rearrangement joins TRBV4-1 to TRBJ2-5; a weak D match, TRBD1 (6 bases). CDR1 is MGHRA and CDR2 is YSYEKL in the germline V gene. With 0 bases removed from V and 1 base from J, the gap between germline ends came to 12 bases. The CDR3 length is 16 residues.

J is TRBJ2-3 and V is TRBV11-2; D is possibly TRBD2 (6 bases). There are 16 residues in the CDR3. V was pared by 1 base and J by 1 base, with 12 bases between. Germline V gives CDR1 SGHAT, CDR2 FQNNGV. The CDR3 spells CASSLGLALGTDTQYF. Written as DNA, the CDR3 is TGTGCCAGCAGCTTAGGGCTAGCGTTGGGCACAGATACGCAGTATTTT.

The V gene is TRBV6-2 or TRBV6-3, the J gene TRBJ2-5, with TRBD1 identical over 9 bases. Germline V gene sequence: CDR1 MNHEY, CDR2 SVGEGT. The CDR3 has 17 residues. Germline trimming cut 2 bases from V and 5 bases from J; bases unmatched to any gene: 12. The CDR3 region has the DNA TGTGCCAGCAGTTACACTTACAGGGGGCCGGAGGATGAGACCCAGTACTTC. Protein product: CASSYTYRGPEDETQYF.

The sample holds one count of this clone. CDR3 in DNA: TGTGCCAGCAGTGAAGGGGGCGACACCGGGGAGCTGTTTTTT. Translated, it gives CASSEGGDTGELFF. This sequence joins TRBV6-4 and TRBJ2-2; 7 nucleotides match TRBD1. Germline CDR1 and CDR2: MRHNA and SNTAGT. The ends lost 3 bases at V and 3 bases at J; junction bases unmatched: 1. The CDR3 extends over 14 amino acids.